The 22 T cell receptor beta chains reported below all come from one sample, sequenced in a study of control samples from healthy donors and cancer patients. TCRdb's table, derived via immunoSEQ multiplex PCR, lists solely in-frame clones and lacks some. The sample includes fewer than 300,000 clones, over 75% seen only once; the top ten take more than 10%. Source material: PBMCs. The receptors stem from an older woman with lung cancer.

This clone has just one count. The chain uses TRBV19 and TRBJ1-2; TRBD1 is a possible D gene (5 bases). Germline loops: CDR1 LNHDA, CDR2 SQIVND (reference sequence). The CDR3 is 13 residues long. Trimming took off 0 bases at V and 4 bases at J, with 6 bases between the two ends. DNA of the CDR3: TGTGCCAGTAGTATAGAGGGGCTCTATGGCTACACCTTC. The encoded protein is CASSIEGLYGYTF.

This clone occurred a few times. J is TRBJ2-7 and V is TRBV12-3 or TRBV12-4; 8 bases fit TRBD2. J lost 6 bases, V lost 2 bases, and 3 bases had no gene match. The CDR3 length is 13 residues. The CDR3 loop is CASSLRLAGEQYF. As DNA, the CDR3 is TGTGCCAGCAGTTTAAGGCTAGCGGGCGAGCAGTACTTC.

This clone showed up just once. The V gene is TRBV6-1, the J gene TRBJ2-7; D not certain. The CDR3 contains 13 residues. Germline V CDR1 and CDR2: MNHNS, SASEGT. V dropped 0 bases and J dropped 5 bases, with 8 bases sitting between them. This chain's CDR3 is CASSEALKNEQYF. CDR3 bases: TGTGCCAGCAGTGAAGCCCTTAAGAACGAGCAGTACTTC.

The chain carries TRBV27 and TRBJ2-1; D possibly corresponds to TRBD2 (5 bases). There are 16 residues in the CDR3. The V and J ends lost 7 bases and 3 bases respectively, with 19 bases between them. The germline gives CDR1 MNHEY, CDR2 SMNVEV (reference sequence). This CDR3 is CASTPDYGNSYNEQFF. CDR3 nucleotides: TGTGCCAGCACCCCTGACTACGGGAATAGCTACAATGAGCAGTTCTTC.

This clone was observed a few times. The chain has TRBV7-3 and TRBJ1-2, with D hard to call. The germline V gene encodes CDR1 SGHTA and CDR2 FQGTGA. The V and J ends lost 4 bases and 8 bases respectively, with 14 bases between them. The CDR3 runs 13 residues. CDR3 region: CASSSDPTGGYTF. CDR3 DNA: TGTGCCAGCAGCTCCGACCCAACGGGCGGCTACACCTTC.

With regard to this clone: This specimen includes other DNA sequences encoding the same CDR3. The gene calls are TRBV2 and TRBJ2-7, with 9 bases that match TRBD2. This CDR3 has 14 residues. V lost 5 bases, J lost 2 bases, and 4 bases stayed unmatched. Germline-derived CDR1 and CDR2 are SNHLY and FYNNEI. DNA of the CDR3: TGTGCCAGCAGTTCGTTAGCGGGAGCCTACGAGCAGTACTTC. It encodes CASSSLAGAYEQYF.

V usage is TRBV7-8 and J usage is TRBJ2-4, with a weak D call TRBD1 (6 bases). The CDR3 has 19 residues. Trimming took 4 bases from V and 0 from J, leaving 22 bases between them. Germline V gene data show CDR1 as SGHVS and CDR2 as FQNEAQ. The CDR3 DNA reads as TGTGCCAGCAGCTCCCTTTCGGGTCCAGGGGCGGTAGCCAAAAACATTCAGTACTTC. Amino acids: CASSSLSGPGAVAKNIQYF.

This chain links TRBV4-2 with TRBJ2-7, with 7 bases matching TRBD2. Looked up from germline, CDR1 is LGHNA and CDR2 is YNFKEQ. The CDR3 totals 17 residues. The trim removed 0 bases at V and 5 bases at J, leaving 13 bases unmatched. DNA for the CDR3: TGTGCCAGCAGCCAAGATCGTGGCGGGCCCCGGGAGGACGAGCAGTACTTC. Amino acid sequence: CASSQDRGGPREDEQYF.

About this clone: A clone one base away is much larger, so this may be a read error. The V call is TRBV7-9, the J call TRBJ1-1; D is undetermined. Trimming cost V 5 bases and J 5 bases, with 15 bases left between them. Germline values: CDR1 SEHNR, CDR2 FQNEAQ (reference sequence). The CDR3 contains 14 residues. The CDR3 coding sequence is TGTGCCAGCAGCCAATTTTCAGAGGAAACTGAAGCTTTCTTT. Translation gives CASSQFSEETEAFF.

V usage is TRBV5-6 and J usage is TRBJ2-2; D gene unclear. V was cut by 3 bases and J by 1 base, with 10 bases left in between. The CDR3 sequence is 15 residues long. Per the germline V gene, CDR1 is SGHDT and CDR2 is YYEEEE. The CDR3 nucleotides are TGTGCCAGCAGCTCTGTTTCAGGGAACACCGGGGAGCTGTTTTTT. Protein: CASSSVSGNTGELFF.

This clone appeared once. V and J are TRBV3-1 (or the pseudogene TRBV3-2) and TRBJ1-1; D unclear. CDR1 is LGHDT and CDR2 is YNNKEL in the germline V gene (reference sequence). The germline V and J ends were trimmed by 3 bases and 4 bases, with 24 bases remaining between them. This CDR3 has 18 residues. CDR3 in amino acids: CASSQTGDLRYLGTEAFF. DNA of the CDR3: TGTGCCAGCAGCCAGACCGGAGATCTTCGGTATTTAGGCACTGAAGCTTTCTTT.

The rearrangement links TRBV19 to TRBJ2-2; D not resolved. Between the trimmed V and J ends, which lost 10 bases and 0 bases, there was a span of 15 bases. The CDR3 contains 15 residues. Germline lookup yields CDR1 LNHDA and CDR2 SQIVND (reference sequence). This CDR3 reads CATQAGQTNTGELFF. The CDR3 bases are TGTGCCACCCAGGCTGGGCAGACGAACACCGGGGAGCTGTTTTTT.

The genes are TRBV4-1 and TRBJ2-4; TRBD1 matches 8 bases. Germline trimming cut 1 base from V and 2 bases from J; bases unmatched to any gene: 7. Germline CDR1 is MGHRA and CDR2 is YSYEKL. This CDR3 region has 17 residues. In DNA, the CDR3 is TGCGCCAGCAGCCAAGGGGAAGTCAGGGGGCCCAAAAACATTCAGTACTTC. Encoded protein: CASSQGEVRGPKNIQYF.

This clone appeared many times. The chain is built from TRBV24-1 and TRBJ2-1, with 10 nucleotides matching TRBD2. CDR3 size: 15 residues. CDR1 KGHDR and CDR2 SFDVKD come from the germline V gene. The V segment lost 5 bases and the J segment 5 bases; nucleotides outside the gene matches: 5. CDR3 protein: CATSGLAGDDNEQFF. The DNA for the CDR3 is TGTGCCACCAGTGGCCTAGCGGGAGACGACAATGAGCAGTTCTTC.

The chain links TRBV9 to TRBJ1-2; possible D gene TRBD1, 5 bases. Germline V gene lookup returns CDR1 SGDLS and CDR2 YYNGEE. This CDR3 comprises 14 residues. V dropped 4 bases and J dropped 2 bases, with 12 bases sitting between them. CDR3: CASSPQTANYGYTF. The DNA of the CDR3 is TGTGCCAGCAGCCCACAGACAGCGAACTATGGCTACACCTTC.

This clone was seen only a few times. This chain joins TRBV9 and TRBJ1-2; D is undetermined. Looked up from germline, CDR1 is SGDLS and CDR2 is YYNGEE. Between the trimmed V and J ends, which lost 0 bases and 4 bases, there was a span of 10 bases. The length of the CDR3 is 14 residues. The CDR3 nucleotides read TGTGCCAGCAGCGTAGATCAAGGTGGCTATGGCTACACCTTC. This translates into CASSVDQGGYGYTF. The full variable domain, completed using reference TRBV9 and TRBJ1-2, is DSGVTQTPKHLITATGQRVTLRCSPRSGDLSVYWYQQSLDQGLQFLIQYYNGEERAKGNILERFSAQQFPDLHSELNLSSLELGDSALYFCASSVDQGGYGYTFGSGTRLTVV.

This chain uses TRBV18 with TRBJ2-7; D is undetermined. Germline values: CDR1 KGHSH, CDR2 LQKENI. Trimming pared 3 bases from V and 0 bases from J, leaving 6 bases between. CDR3 length: 13 residues. Written as DNA, the CDR3 is TGTGCCAGCTCACCTCCCGGCTCCTACGAGCAGTACTTC. This translates into CASSPPGSYEQYF.

The chain recombines TRBV6-6 with TRBJ2-7; tentatively, D is TRBD1 (6 bases). Germline V CDR1 and CDR2: MNHNY, SVGAGI (reference sequence). V was cut by 5 bases and J by 3 bases, with 11 bases left in between. This CDR3 contains 13 residues. The CDR3 protein is CASSTGSYYEQYF. DNA of the CDR3: TGTGCCAGCAGTACAGGGTCGTACTACGAGCAGTACTTC.

This clone appeared a few times. The chain joins TRBV11-2 to TRBJ2-5; tentatively, D is TRBD1 (6 bases). The V end was cut by 5 bases, the J end by 5 bases, with 12 bases between. The CDR3 is 13 amino acids. Germline loops: CDR1 SGHAT, CDR2 FQNNGV. This chain's CDR3 is CASSHRVRETQYF. For the CDR3, the DNA is TGTGCCAGCAGCCACAGGGTGCGGGAGACCCAGTACTTC.

This clone has just a few counts. The rearrangement joins TRBV14 to TRBJ1-1, with TRBD1 as a possible D gene (5 bases). The CDR3 spans 15 residues. Looked up from germline, CDR1 is SGHDN and CDR2 is FVKESK. Trimming removed 4 bases at V and 2 bases at J, with 14 bases between. Here the CDR3 reads CASSRPGTLNTEAFF. The CDR3, as DNA: TGTGCCAGCAGCCGACCCGGGACCCTCAACACTGAAGCTTTCTTT.

The chain links TRBV6-1 to TRBJ2-5; 7 bases match TRBD1. The CDR3 has 16 residues. J was trimmed by 5 bases and V by 2 bases; bases with no gene match: 11. From germline, CDR1 is MNHNS and CDR2 SASEGT. The CDR3 region is CASSEKPGQLWETQYF. The CDR3, as DNA: TGTGCCAGCAGTGAAAAGCCGGGACAGCTCTGGGAGACCCAGTACTTC.

This clone was seen a handful of times. The chain couples TRBV7-2 to TRBJ2-3, with D possibly being TRBD2 (5 bases). Germline V gives CDR1 SGHTA, CDR2 FQGNSA. The ends were cut back, 5 bases at V and 3 bases at J, with 21 bases in the middle. This CDR3 spans 17 amino acids. The CDR3 DNA sequence: TGTGCCAGCAGCCCCCACCGGGGTTCCGGAATTACAGATACGCAGTATTTT. Translated, it gives CASSPHRGSGITDTQYF. The entire variable domain, with the rest obtained from reference TRBV7-2 and TRBJ2-3, is as follows: GAGVSQSPSNKVTEKGKDVELRCDPISGHTALYWYRQSLGQGLEFLIYFQGNSAPDKSGLPSDRFSAERTGGSVSTLTIQRTQQEDSAVYLCASSPHRGSGITDTQYFGPGTRLTVL.